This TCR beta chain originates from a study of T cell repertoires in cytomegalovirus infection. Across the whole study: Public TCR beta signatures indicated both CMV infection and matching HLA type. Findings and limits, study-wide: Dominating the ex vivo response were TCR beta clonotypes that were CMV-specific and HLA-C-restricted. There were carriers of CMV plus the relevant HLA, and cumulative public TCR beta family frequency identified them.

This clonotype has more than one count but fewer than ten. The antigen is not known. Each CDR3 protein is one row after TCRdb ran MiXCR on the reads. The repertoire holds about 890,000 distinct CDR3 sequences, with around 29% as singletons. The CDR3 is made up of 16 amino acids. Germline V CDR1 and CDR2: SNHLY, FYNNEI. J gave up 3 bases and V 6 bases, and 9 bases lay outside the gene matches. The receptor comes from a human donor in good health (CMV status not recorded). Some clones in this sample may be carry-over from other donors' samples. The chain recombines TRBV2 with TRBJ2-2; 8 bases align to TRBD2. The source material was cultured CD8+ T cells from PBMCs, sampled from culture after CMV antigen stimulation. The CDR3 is CASRGLDSEDTGELFF. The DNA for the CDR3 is TGTGCCAGCAGGGGACTAGACTCGGAGGACACCGGGGAGCTGTTTTTT.